The clone carrying this T cell receptor beta chain is a singleton in its sample. Other DNA sequences in the same sample also yield this CDR3. As handled by the study authors: Researchers report that nucleated cell counts were estimated from reference gene primer amplification. Assay used: immunoSEQ multiplex PCR; TCRdb lists only in-frame clones, some missing. V, J and clone size derive from that table, while D and trimming were established from the DNA sequence. The profile covers around 300,000 clones, with about 90% appearing a single time and 5.3% taken by the ten largest. The data stem from a study of blood T cell repertoires in COVID-19. The wider study: Nucleic acid was either cDNA or gDNA, and it came from T cells, B-cell-depleted T cells, or PBMCs.

The CDR3 is 16 amino acids. Germline lookup yields CDR1 SEHNR and CDR2 FQNEAQ (reference sequence). The V gene end was trimmed by 5 bases and the J gene end by 2 bases; junction bases not matched to a gene: 8. This chain joins TRBV7-9 and TRBJ2-4; 8 bases are shared with TRBD2. This clonotype was obtained from a woman in her twenties or thirties who had recovered from COVID-19. Material for sequencing was PBMCs or T cells enriched from blood (not recorded which). The CDR3, as DNA: TGTGCCAGCAGCCTCGGGACGGGAGGGTCCAAAAACATTCAGTACTTC. Encoded protein: CASSLGTGGSKNIQYF.